Described below is a single T cell receptor (beta chain) sequence and its context. Its antigen is not identified. Unique molecular identifiers were incorporated during preparation of the TCRbeta library. TCRdb re-called the PCR reads with MiXCR, one entry per CDR3 protein. Found here are 550,000 to 800,000 distinct CDR3 sequences, 10% to 15% of them singletons; the top ten hold approximately 0.8%. Germline V gene sequence: CDR1 SEHNR, CDR2 FQNEAQ (reference sequence). The CDR3 consists of 16 residues. Trimming stripped 4 bases from V and 0 bases from J, with 15 bases between. This sample is drawn from a study of T-cell reconstitution after alpha-beta-depleted transplantation in children. Study-wide findings and caveats: Reportedly, alpha-beta T cells present about two months post-transplant originated from several hundred expanded clones of graft origin. At day 60, the high TCRbeta diversity found in some patients originated from recipient T cells and thymic progenitors that had survived. Hyperexpanded clones declined; after one year, newly produced T cells mostly supplied diversity.

This receptor was identified in a girl aged 2 to 9 with congenital amegakaryocytic thrombocytopenia, due to receive a stem cell transplant. The material was PBMCs, obtained before TCRalphabeta/CD19-depleted stem cell transplant. The rearrangement uses TRBV7-9 and TRBJ1-1; D gene uncertain. CDR3 protein: CASSSVTWVLNTEAFF. CDR3 nucleotide sequence: TGTGCCAGCAGCTCTGTTACATGGGTATTGAACACTGAAGCTTTCTTT.